This is a list of T cell receptor beta chains from one sample in a study of cytomegalovirus exposure and HLA in healthy donors. Profiled with immunoSEQ multiplex PCR; TCRdb holds only in-frame clones, not every one. The table shows some 120,000 clones, with roughly four fifths occurring only once. Specimen: PBMCs. The receptor source for this set is a man aged 40-50 years in good health and CMV-seronegative. Both conserved end residues are part of each CDR3. D genes are given only for firm matches. Some rows have no size entry. The others give once, few or many, or a class for an expanded clone.

TRBD2	TRBV5-1	TRBJ2-7	.	CASSRSTSGTSYEQYF	TGCGCCAGCAGCCGATCGACTAGCGGCACCTCCTACGAGCAGTACTTC
.	TRBV19	TRBJ1-2	few	CASRKDRSLDYGYTF	TGTGCCAGTAGGAAGGACAGATCTTTAGACTATGGCTACACCTTC
.	TRBV19	TRBJ1-1	.	CASSIVRGWAFF	TGTGCCAGTAGTATAGTCAGGGGTTGGGCTTTCTTT
TRBD1	TRBV5-1	TRBJ1-2	once	CASSSTGVPPGGYTF	TGCGCCAGCAGTTCTACAGGGGTCCCTCCGGGGGGCTACACCTTC
TRBD1	TRBV7-9	TRBJ1-1	.	CASSLGQGPPRTEAFF	TGTGCCAGCAGCTTGGGACAGGGGCCGCCGAGAACTGAAGCTTTCTTT
.	TRBV18	TRBJ2-5	.	CASSPPAGSRETQYF	TGTGCCAGCTCACCCCCCGCGGGGAGCAGAGAGACCCAGTACTTC
TRBD1	TRBV19	TRBJ1-2	.	CATQPGGTNYGYTF	TGTGCCACCCAGCCAGGGGGAACAAACTATGGCTACACCTTC
.	TRBV7-2	TRBJ2-5	.	CASSFRRATQETQYF	TGTGCCAGCAGCTTTAGGCGGGCGACCCAAGAGACCCAGTACTTC
TRBD2	TRBV27	TRBJ2-2	.	CASSFGGLATGELFF	TGTGCCAGCAGTTTCGGGGGACTAGCGACCGGGGAGCTGTTTTTT
.	TRBV7-7	TRBJ2-5	.	CASSLYRDSQETQYF	TGTGCTAGCAGCCTGTACCGGGACTCCCAAGAGACCCAGTACTTC
TRBD1	TRBV27	TRBJ2-7	.	CASRVVGQGPYEQYF	TGTGCCAGCAGAGTTGTAGGACAGGGTCCCTACGAGCAGTACTTC
TRBD2	TRBV5-1	TRBJ2-5	.	CASSLTSGRQEAQYF	TGCGCCAGCAGCTTGACTAGCGGACGACAAGAGGCCCAGTACTTC
.	TRBV7-9	TRBJ1-4	.	CASSKPGDEKLFF	TGTGCCAGCAGCAAACCAGGGGACGAAAAACTGTTTTTT
.	TRBV5-1	TRBJ1-4	.	CASSLEFQGGWTNEKLFF	TGCGCCAGCAGCTTGGAATTCCAAGGAGGATGGACTAATGAAAAACTGTTTTTT
TRBD2	TRBV5-1	TRBJ2-7	once	CASSLTSGPYEQYF	TGCGCCAGCAGCTTGACTAGCGGGCCGTACGAGCAGTACTTC
TRBD1	TRBV4-3	TRBJ2-5	.	CASSRQGAGEQYF	TGCGCCAGCAGCCGGCAGGGGGCTGGGGAGCAGTACTTC
.	TRBV29-1	TRBJ1-3	.	CSIQHSGNTIYF	TGCAGCATACAGCACTCTGGAAACACCATATATTTT
TRBD1	TRBV7-9	TRBJ1-1	.	CASSRVTLTGGPLNTEAFF	TGTGCCAGCAGCCGCGTTACTTTAACAGGGGGACCATTGAACACTGAAGCTTTCTTT
.	TRBV27	TRBJ2-3	.	CASKSTGTDTQYF	TGTGCCAGCAAATCCACGGGCACAGATACGCAGTATTTT
.	TRBV27	TRBJ1-4	.	CASSLSSFEKLFF	TGTGCCAGCAGTTTATCGAGTTTTGAAAAACTGTTTTTT
.	TRBV19	TRBJ2-7	.	CASSSQALYEQYF	TGTGCCAGTAGTTCTCAGGCCCTCTACGAGCAGTACTTC
TRBD2	TRBV6-1	TRBJ2-7	.	CASTPGTSVTYEQYF	TGTGCCAGCACACCCGGGACTAGCGTTACCTACGAGCAGTACTTC
.	TRBV6-5	TRBJ2-3	.	CASTGFQGDTQYF	TGTGCCAGCACGGGATTCCAAGGAGATACGCAGTATTTT
.	TRBV18	TRBJ2-3	few	CASSPPGLSTDTQYF	TGTGCCAGCTCACCACCTGGACTATCAACAGATACGCAGTATTTT
.	TRBV6-5	TRBJ2-1	.	CASRGVGEQFF	TGTGCCAGCAGGGGCGTCGGTGAGCAGTTCTTC
.	TRBV2	TRBJ2-7	few	CASSIRVSGYEQYF	TGTGCCAGCAGCATCCGTGTTTCAGGCTACGAGCAGTACTTC
.	TRBV4-1	TRBJ2-2	.	CASSQLDRSRTGELFF	TGCGCCAGCAGCCAGTTAGACAGGAGCCGAACCGGGGAGCTGTTTTTT
.	TRBV29-1	TRBJ1-5	few	CSVVVGGLNQPQHF	TGCAGCGTTGTCGTAGGGGGATTAAATCAGCCCCAGCATTTT
TRBD1	TRBV6-6	TRBJ1-5	.	CASSYSGTGYNQPQHF	TGTGCCAGCAGTTACTCAGGGACAGGATACAATCAGCCCCAGCATTTT
TRBD1	TRBV6-1	TRBJ2-7	few	CASSSGTGSYEQYF	TGTGCCAGCAGTTCCGGGACAGGGTCTTACGAGCAGTACTTC
.	TRBV29-1	TRBJ1-2	.	CSAGGGSGYTF	TGCAGCGCCGGGGGGGGAAGCGGCTACACCTTC
.	TRBV6-5	TRBJ2-3	.	CASSYPAGDTQYF	TGTGCCAGCAGTTACCCCGCGGGAGATACGCAGTATTTT
.	TRBV2	TRBJ2-3	.	CASGRDWGTDTQYF	TGTGCCAGCGGGCGGGACTGGGGAACAGATACGCAGTATTTT
.	TRBV7-7	TRBJ2-2	few	CASSRESQGNTGELFF	TGTGCTAGCAGCCGAGAGTCCCAGGGGAACACCGGGGAGCTGTTTTTT
TRBD2	TRBV4-3	TRBJ2-7	.	CASSQGPGLAGKGTYEQYF	TGCGCCAGCAGCCAAGGGCCGGGACTAGCGGGAAAAGGGACCTACGAGCAGTACTTC
.	TRBV2	TRBJ1-1	.	CASSASIRVNTEAFF	TGTGCCAGCAGTGCCAGTATACGGGTCAACACTGAAGCTTTCTTT
TRBD2	TRBV5-1	TRBJ2-1	.	CASKDGGGYNEQFF	TGCGCCAGCAAGGACGGGGGGGGATACAATGAGCAGTTCTTC
TRBD1	TRBV6-5	TRBJ1-1	.	CASRSIKDRGEVF	TGTGCCAGCAGGAGCATAAAGGACAGGGGTGAAGTCTTT
TRBD1	TRBV14	TRBJ1-4	.	CASSQEVTGGKLFF	TGTGCCAGCAGCCAAGAGGTGACAGGGGGAAAACTGTTTTTT
.	TRBV6-1	TRBJ1-6	.	CASGAGLNSPLHF	TGTGCCTCAGGGGCCGGGCTTAATTCACCCCTCCACTTT
TRBD2	TRBV15	TRBJ2-3	few	CATSSSGRGTDTQYF	TGTGCCACCAGCAGTAGCGGGAGGGGTACAGATACGCAGTATTTT
TRBD1	TRBV6-7	TRBJ2-7	once	CASSSPTGGGNTYEQYF	TGTGCCAGCAGTTCCCCTACAGGGGGCGGGAACACCTACGAGCAGTACTTC
.	TRBV6-5	TRBJ2-3	few	CAIGVSTDTQYF	TGTGCGATCGGGGTTAGCACAGATACGCAGTATTTT
.	TRBV28	TRBJ2-7	.	CASSFELIDYEQYF	TGTGCCAGCAGTTTTGAACTTATTGACTACGAGCAGTACTTC
.	TRBV6-1	TRBJ2-7	.	CASSRTESYEQYF	TGTGCCAGCAGTCGGACAGAGAGCTACGAGCAGTACTTC
TRBD1	TRBV4-2	TRBJ2-1	once	CASSQDESGRGPDEQFF	TGTGCCAGCAGCCAAGATGAGTCGGGCAGGGGGCCGGATGAGCAGTTCTTC
.	TRBV5-5	TRBJ1-2	.	CASSLVQAKHYGYTF	TGTGCCAGCAGCTTGGTACAGGCTAAACACTATGGCTACACCTTC
.	TRBV27	TRBJ2-2	.	CASSPLYGELFF	TGTGCCAGCAGTCCCTTGTACGGGGAGCTGTTTTTT
.	TRBV19	TRBJ1-5	.	CASSSGMIQPQHF	TGTGCCAGCAGTTCCGGGATGATTCAGCCCCAGCATTTT
.	TRBV6-4	TRBJ2-5	.	CASSSDRGETQYF	TGTGCCAGCAGTTCGGACAGAGGAGAGACCCAGTACTTC
.	TRBV10-1	TRBJ2-3	.	CASRRGPTDTQYF	TGCGCCAGCAGGCGGGGACCCACAGATACGCAGTATTTT
.	TRBV10-2	TRBJ2-1	few	CASSESFSGTYNEQFF	TGCGCCAGCAGTGAGTCGTTTAGCGGAACATACAATGAGCAGTTCTTC
TRBD1	TRBV5-1	TRBJ2-5	.	CASSFGQGTQETQYF	TGCGCCAGCAGCTTCGGACAGGGAACCCAAGAGACCCAGTACTTC
TRBD2	TRBV7-9	TRBJ2-1	.	CASSLASGGDEQFF	TGTGCCAGCAGCTTGGCTAGCGGGGGTGATGAGCAGTTCTTC
.	TRBV6-5	TRBJ2-2	.	CASSGGTANTGELFF	TGTGCCAGCAGTGGGGGGACAGCTAACACCGGGGAGCTGTTTTTT
.	TRBV5-4	TRBJ1-2	.	CASSNPTESNYGYTF	TGTGCCAGCAGCAATCCGACAGAATCTAACTATGGCTACACCTTC
.	TRBV7-3	TRBJ2-3	.	CASSLNTADTQYF	TGTGCCAGCAGCTTAAATACGGCAGATACGCAGTATTTT
TRBD1	TRBV6-4	TRBJ1-2	.	CASSDDRAGYGYTF	TGTGCCAGCAGTGACGACAGGGCGGGCTATGGCTACACCTTC
TRBD1	TRBV6-6	TRBJ2-7	.	CASSADRVGISYEQYF	TGTGCCAGCAGTGCCGACAGGGTGGGGATTTCCTACGAGCAGTACTTC